This is a list of T cell receptor beta chains from one sample in a study of T cells after yellow fever vaccination. TCRdb fed the 5' RACE reads into MiXCR, producing one record per CDR3 protein. This sample yields about 300,000 distinct CDR3 sequences, of which roughly 9% are seen a single time; around 3.3% belongs to the top ten. Specimen: CD4+ T cells sorted from PBMCs, collected 5 days after the yellow fever booster vaccination. Every receptor here comes from a man younger than 30 who received the YFV17D yellow fever vaccine. Each CDR3 is given with its conserved first and last residue. The D gene is left open where the match is weak. Clone sizes are given selectively: once, few, many, or a class where the clone is expanded.

J	size	length	V	D	DNA	CDR3
TRBJ2-4	few	16	TRBV19	-	TGTGCCAGTAGTATCACAGGGGGGGTAGCCAAAAACATTCAGTACTTC	CASSITGGVAKNIQYF
TRBJ1-1	-	13	TRBV6-5	-	TGTGCCAGCAGTTACCTCGGGGGGGCTGAAGCTTTCTTT	CASSYLGGAEAFF
TRBJ1-1	-	9	TRBV6-5	-	TGTGCCACCAACAGAGGTGCTTTCTTT	CATNRGAFF
TRBJ1-1	few	14	TRBV12-5	-	TGTGCTAGTGGGCGCAGGGATATGAACACTGAAGCTTTCTTT	CASGRRDMNTEAFF
TRBJ2-3	-	12	TRBV12-3/TRBV12-4	-	TGTGCCAGCAGTGGTCAGGGAGGTACGCAGTATTTT	CASSGQGGTQYF
TRBJ2-7	few	16	TRBV4-3	TRBD1	TGCGCCAGCAGCCAAGGCCTGGACAGGGGGGTTTACGAGCAGTACTTC	CASSQGLDRGVYEQYF
TRBJ2-6	-	15	TRBV2	-	TGTGCCAGCAGAGTACAGGGCTCTGGGGCCAACGTCCTGACTTTC	CASRVQGSGANVLTF
TRBJ1-1	-	15	TRBV6-2/TRBV6-3	TRBD1	TGTGCCAGCAGTCGGCCCCGGACAGGTCTCACTGAAGCTTTCTTT	CASSRPRTGLTEAFF
TRBJ1-5	-	15	TRBV7-8	TRBD1	TGTGCCAGCAGCTTACAGGGGGAGAGCAATCAGCCCCAGCATTTT	CASSLQGESNQPQHF
TRBJ2-7	few	13	TRBV4-1	-	TGCGCCAGCAGCCGGCCGGGAGTCTACGAGCAGTACTTC	CASSRPGVYEQYF
TRBJ1-1	many	14	TRBV15	-	TGTGCCACCAGCAGAGATCGGGTGAACACTGAAGCTTTCTTT	CATSRDRVNTEAFF
TRBJ1-5	many	13	TRBV27	-	TGTGCCAGCAGTTTAGGGGGGAGACAGCCCCAGCATTTT	CASSLGGRQPQHF
TRBJ1-2	many	15	TRBV11-2	TRBD1	TGTGCCAGCAGCTCGATCCGGACAGGGAACTATGGCTACACCTTC	CASSSIRTGNYGYTF
TRBJ2-3	-	16	TRBV20-1	TRBD1	TGCAGTGCTAGTGGAGCCCCGGGACAGGGCACAGATACGCAGTATTTT	CSASGAPGQGTDTQYF
TRBJ1-2	few	13	TRBV19	-	TGTGCCAGTAGCGCTGGTTTGGTCTATGGCTACACCTTC	CASSAGLVYGYTF
TRBJ2-5	many	14	TRBV10-3	-	TGTGCCATCAGTGCATCGGGGGACGTCGGGACCCAGTACTTC	CAISASGDVGTQYF
TRBJ1-4	many	13	TRBV7-8	-	TGTGCCAGCAGCTCGACAGTGACTGAAAAACTGTTTTTT	CASSSTVTEKLFF
TRBJ1-6	once	13	TRBV15	-	TGTGCCACCAGCAGAGATCTCGGCAGGGGCTTCGACTTT	CATSRDLGRGFDF
TRBJ2-3	few	15	TRBV5-1	TRBD2	TGCGCCAGCAAGTTGGCTAGCGGTAGCACAGATACGCAGTATTTT	CASKLASGSTDTQYF
TRBJ1-6	few	16	TRBV25-1	-	TGTGCCAGCAGTGAGTATAGGGGCAGAGTAAATTCACCCCTCCACTTT	CASSEYRGRVNSPLHF
TRBJ1-6	-	14	TRBV7-2	-	TGTGCCAGCAGCCCGGGGGGGAAGTTGTCGTCCCTCCACTTT	CASSPGGKLSSLHF
TRBJ2-5	-	15	TRBV7-2	TRBD1	TGTGCCAGCAGCCGGAATCAGGGGGCTGGGGAGACCCAGTACTTC	CASSRNQGAGETQYF
TRBJ2-1	few	15	TRBV5-1	-	TGCGCCAGCAGCAGGGAGATTAGCTCCTACAATGAGCAGTTCTTC	CASSREISSYNEQFF
TRBJ2-6	-	15	TRBV6-1	TRBD2	TGTGCCAGCATCAGTAGCGGGGCTGGGGCCAACGTCCTGACTTTC	CASISSGAGANVLTF
TRBJ2-6	-	15	TRBV4-1	-	TGCGCCAGCAGCCAGGGTATCTCTGGGGCCAACGTCCTGACTTTC	CASSQGISGANVLTF
TRBJ2-5	-	14	TRBV7-6	-	TGTGCCAGCAGCCGAGATCTTCGACAGGAGACCCAGTACTTC	CASSRDLRQETQYF
TRBJ2-7	-	15	TRBV4-1	-	TGCGCCAGCAGCCAATATCAACACAGGGCTTACGAGCAGTACTTC	CASSQYQHRAYEQYF
TRBJ2-7	-	11	TRBV2	-	TGTGCCGTACGTGGAGTTTACGAGCAGTACTTC	CAVRGVYEQYF
TRBJ1-5	few	14	TRBV7-9	-	TGTGCCAGCAGCTCCCGGGACGGTAATCAGCCCCAGCATTTT	CASSSRDGNQPQHF
TRBJ1-2	many	12	TRBV12-3/TRBV12-4	TRBD1	TGTGCCAGCAGTTTGACAGGGTCCGGCTACACCTTC	CASSLTGSGYTF
TRBJ2-7	many	16	TRBV11-2	-	TGTGCCAGCAGCTTAGATTTTGGCCAGGGATCCTACGAGCAGTACTTC	CASSLDFGQGSYEQYF
TRBJ2-5	-	16	TRBV4-1	TRBD2	TGCGCCATCAGCCAGAATAGCGGGGGGGTACAAGAGACCCAGTACTTC	CAISQNSGGVQETQYF
TRBJ2-7	few	15	TRBV11-1	TRBD2	TGTGCCAGCAGCTTATCCGGACTAGCGGGGGGGGAGCAGTACTTC	CASSLSGLAGGEQYF
TRBJ2-5	-	14	TRBV10-2	-	TGCGCCAGCAGTGAGTCGAGGGGGAGGGAGACCCAGTACTTC	CASSESRGRETQYF
TRBJ2-5	-	12	TRBV20-1	-	TGCAGTGCTAGAGACCCCACTGAGACCCAGTACTTC	CSARDPTETQYF
TRBJ2-1	-	15	TRBV9	-	TGTGCCAGCAGCCCATTGGTGGAGGACTACAATGAGCAGTTCTTC	CASSPLVEDYNEQFF
TRBJ2-5	-	12	TRBV5-1	-	TGCGCCAGCGGTCCGGGACAAGAGACCCAGTACTTC	CASGPGQETQYF